This is a list of T cell receptor beta chains from one sample in a study of blood T cells in healthy people across ages. Using its own MiXCR run on the 5' RACE reads, TCRdb lists one record per CDR3 protein. Here the sample spans 800,000 or so distinct CDR3 sequences, more than 20% being singletons. The same data also contributed to another study, on T cells of mothers and their children.

Specimen: blood. These receptors originate from a boy aged 10-17 years in good health. Each CDR3 is given with its conserved first and last residue. D genes are given only for firm matches. Expanded clones are given a class, and other clones once, few, many or no size at all.

size	D	V	J	DNA	CDR3
few	.	TRBV4-2	TRBJ1-2	TGTGCCAGCAGCCAAGACAACAAGTCTAACTATGGCTACACCTTC	CASSQDNKSNYGYTF
.	TRBD1	TRBV12-3/TRBV12-4	TRBJ2-3	TGTGCCAGCAGTGCAAGACAGGGGGCAACAGATACGCAGTATTTT	CASSARQGATDTQYF
few	.	TRBV6-6	TRBJ2-5	TGTGCCAGCAGTTGGTTAGGGGGGGGACGGGAGACCCAGTACTTC	CASSWLGGGRETQYF
few	.	TRBV6-2/TRBV6-3	TRBJ2-3	TGTGCCAGCAGCCCTGAGTATGGCACAGATACGCAGTATTTT	CASSPEYGTDTQYF
.	TRBD2	TRBV5-1	TRBJ2-5	TGCGCCAGCAGCTTCTTTTCTAGCGGGAGAATAACCCAAGAGACCCAGTACTTC	CASSFFSSGRITQETQYF
few	.	TRBV28	TRBJ1-1	TGTGCCAGCAGCCCCCCGGATTGGGGGAGGGCTGAAGCTTTCTTT	CASSPPDWGRAEAFF
few	.	TRBV29-1	TRBJ1-1	TGCAGCGTTGAGGGGTATTACACTGAAGCTTTCTTT	CSVEGYYTEAFF
.	.	TRBV6-5	TRBJ1-3	TGTGCCAGCAGTCCATCCGGGTCCTCTGGAAACACCATATATTTT	CASSPSGSSGNTIYF
.	TRBD2	TRBV7-9	TRBJ2-7	TGTGCCAGCAGCTCGGGACTAGAGAACTACGAGCAGTACTTC	CASSSGLENYEQYF
few	TRBD2	TRBV14	TRBJ2-3	TGTGCCAGCAGCCAACCCCGCGGGACTAGCGCCACAGATACGCAGTATTTT	CASSQPRGTSATDTQYF
.	TRBD2	TRBV10-3	TRBJ2-1	TGTGCCATCAGTGGCCGACTAGCGGGGTCCTACAATGAGCAGTTCTTC	CAISGRLAGSYNEQFF
few	.	TRBV29-1	TRBJ1-3	TGCAGCGTTGTCAGAGGGCCTGGAAACACCATATATTTT	CSVVRGPGNTIYF
few	.	TRBV5-1	TRBJ2-1	TGCGCCAGCAGCTTGAATCCGGCTGGTCTGGGGCACAATGAGCAGTTCTTC	CASSLNPAGLGHNEQFF
.	TRBD2	TRBV18	TRBJ2-7	TGTGCCAGCTCACCTCCCGTGGGACTAGCGGCCTACGAGCAGTACTTC	CASSPPVGLAAYEQYF
.	TRBD2	TRBV28	TRBJ2-7	TGTGCCAGCACCATTGGGGCTAGCGGGGGGTACGAGCAGTACTTC	CASTIGASGGYEQYF
few	TRBD1	TRBV7-9	TRBJ2-5	TGTGCCAGCAGCAGCTCACCGGGACAGCTGTGGGGGGAGACCCAGTACTTC	CASSSSPGQLWGETQYF
few	.	TRBV15	TRBJ1-2	TGTGCCACCAGCAGAGATACCGGGCCCGGGTATGGCTACACCTTC	CATSRDTGPGYGYTF
few	.	TRBV5-1	TRBJ1-4	TGCGCCAGCAGCTTGGAACAGCGAAATGAAAAACTGTTTTTT	CASSLEQRNEKLFF
few	TRBD1	TRBV7-2	TRBJ2-7	TGTGCCAGCAGCTCACAGGGGTACCACGAGCAGTACTTC	CASSSQGYHEQYF
.	.	TRBV30	TRBJ2-1	TGTGCCTGGAGCCTTGGGCGATTGCAGAATGAGCAGTTCTTC	CAWSLGRLQNEQFF
few	TRBD1	TRBV6-1	TRBJ1-5	TGTGCCAGCAGGTCGGGACAGGGGAACAATCAGCCCCAGCATTTT	CASRSGQGNNQPQHF
many	TRBD1	TRBV7-3	TRBJ1-1	TGTGCCAGCAGCTTAAGTCAGGGGGCGAACACTGAAGCTTTCTTT	CASSLSQGANTEAFF
few	TRBD1	TRBV6-5	TRBJ2-1	TGTGCCAGCAGTTACTCCGGGACAGGGGGCTACAATGAGCAGTTCTTC	CASSYSGTGGYNEQFF